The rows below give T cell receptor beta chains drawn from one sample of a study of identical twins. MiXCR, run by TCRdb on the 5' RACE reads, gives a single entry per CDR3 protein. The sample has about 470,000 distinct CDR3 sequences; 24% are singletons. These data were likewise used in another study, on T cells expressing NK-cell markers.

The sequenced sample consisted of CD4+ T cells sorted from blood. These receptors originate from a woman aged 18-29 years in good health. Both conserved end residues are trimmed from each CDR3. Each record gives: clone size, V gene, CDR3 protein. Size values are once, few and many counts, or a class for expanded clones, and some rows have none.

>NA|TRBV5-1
ASSLERTETEAF
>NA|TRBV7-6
ASSTYTGYQETQY
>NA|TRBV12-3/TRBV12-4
ASSLGLGSRGETQY
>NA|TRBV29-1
SVWGQETQY
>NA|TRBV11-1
ASSLGNGGSHNEQF
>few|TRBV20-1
SARGLRGDKETQY
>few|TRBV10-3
ALDYPRVGNTEAF
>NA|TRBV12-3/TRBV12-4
ASSYYPEGTN
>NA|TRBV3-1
ASSALDAQF
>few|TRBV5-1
ASSPPTSGIYNEQF
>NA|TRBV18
ASASTSGVTVQTQY
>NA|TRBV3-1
ASSQDSPTGELF
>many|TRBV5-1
ASKPGAMNTEAF
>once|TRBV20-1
SASSTGNYGYT
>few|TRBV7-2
ASSLEGVTQY
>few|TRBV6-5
ASSSPSGRAGDTDTQY
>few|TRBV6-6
ASREDGYGYT
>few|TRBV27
ASSLSVETEAF
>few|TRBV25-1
ASSSSGRYREQF
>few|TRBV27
ANKGQREGYNEQF
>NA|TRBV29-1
SVEYGDRGGPQH
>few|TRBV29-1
SVGASGSTDTQY
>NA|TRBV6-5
ASSYSLVNTEAF
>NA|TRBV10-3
AIRTGTGGGEQY
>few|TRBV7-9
ASSLGAVGELF
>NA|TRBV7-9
ASSFTATNEKLF
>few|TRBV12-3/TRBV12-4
ASSFIQGGGYT
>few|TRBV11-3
ASSLEAGDHEQY
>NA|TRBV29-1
SVGEYQETQY
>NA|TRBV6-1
AGGGAGLHGANVLT
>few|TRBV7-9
ASSTTADTQY
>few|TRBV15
ATSRDRQVSPETQY
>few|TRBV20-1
SAPTGTDTQY
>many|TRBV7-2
ASSLMGLIEQY
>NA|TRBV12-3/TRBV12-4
ASSPRPRAEAF
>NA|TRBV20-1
SARDPTGEDTEAF
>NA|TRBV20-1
SAPSWNEQF
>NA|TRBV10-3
AISDNLNTEAF
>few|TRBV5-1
ASSLKGQNTEAF
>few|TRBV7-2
ASSLGLGREGRRNIQY
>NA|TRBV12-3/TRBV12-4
ASSLYVGTGKGTEAF
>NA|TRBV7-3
ASSLRQAVEGEQF
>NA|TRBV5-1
ASSSFTPVGYEQY
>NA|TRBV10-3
AISDRDRVTEQY
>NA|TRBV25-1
ASSEGTSMGTDTQY
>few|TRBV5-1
ASTRQPGAPHTEAF
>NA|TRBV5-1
ASSFINEQF
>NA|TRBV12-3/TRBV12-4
ASSHPSSRNIQY
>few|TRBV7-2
ASSPGGTGAGF
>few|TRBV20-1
SATRQGRNEAF